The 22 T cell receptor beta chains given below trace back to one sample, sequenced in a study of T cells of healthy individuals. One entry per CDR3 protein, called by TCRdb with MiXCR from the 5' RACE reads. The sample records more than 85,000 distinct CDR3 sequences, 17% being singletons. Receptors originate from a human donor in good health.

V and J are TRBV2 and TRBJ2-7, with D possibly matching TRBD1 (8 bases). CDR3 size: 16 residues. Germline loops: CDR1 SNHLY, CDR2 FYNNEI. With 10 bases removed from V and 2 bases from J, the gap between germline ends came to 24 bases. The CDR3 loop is CATKNEGGTGPYEQYF. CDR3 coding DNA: TGTGCCACCAAGAACGAGGGGGGGACAGGCCCCTACGAGCAGTACTTC.

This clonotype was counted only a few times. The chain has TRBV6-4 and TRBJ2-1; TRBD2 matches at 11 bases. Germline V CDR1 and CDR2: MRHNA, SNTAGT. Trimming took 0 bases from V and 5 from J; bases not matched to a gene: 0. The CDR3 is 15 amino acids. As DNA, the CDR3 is TGTGCCAGCAGTGACTCGACTAGCGGGAACAATGAGCAGTTCTTC. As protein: CASSDSTSGNNEQFF.

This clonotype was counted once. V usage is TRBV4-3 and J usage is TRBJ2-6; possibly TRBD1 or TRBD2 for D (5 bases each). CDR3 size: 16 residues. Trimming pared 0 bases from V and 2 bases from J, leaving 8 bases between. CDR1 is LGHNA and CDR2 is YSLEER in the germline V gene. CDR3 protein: CASSQDEGTGANVLTF. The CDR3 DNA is TGCGCCAGCAGCCAAGATGAGGGGACTGGGGCCAACGTCCTGACTTTC.

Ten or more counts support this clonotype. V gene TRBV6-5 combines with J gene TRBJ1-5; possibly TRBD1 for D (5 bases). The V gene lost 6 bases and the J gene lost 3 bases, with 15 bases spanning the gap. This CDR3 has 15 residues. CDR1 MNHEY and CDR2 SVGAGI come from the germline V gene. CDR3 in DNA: TGTGCCAGCAGGCGTACGACAGTAAACAATCAGCCCCAGCATTTT. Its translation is CASRRTTVNNQPQHF.

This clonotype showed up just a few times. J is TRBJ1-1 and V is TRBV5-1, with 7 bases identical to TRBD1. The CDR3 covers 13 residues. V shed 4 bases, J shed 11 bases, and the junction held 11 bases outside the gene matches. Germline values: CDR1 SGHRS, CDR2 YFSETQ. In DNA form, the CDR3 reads TGCGCCAGCAGCCAGACGACAGGGCGGGAGGCTTTCTTT. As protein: CASSQTTGREAFF.

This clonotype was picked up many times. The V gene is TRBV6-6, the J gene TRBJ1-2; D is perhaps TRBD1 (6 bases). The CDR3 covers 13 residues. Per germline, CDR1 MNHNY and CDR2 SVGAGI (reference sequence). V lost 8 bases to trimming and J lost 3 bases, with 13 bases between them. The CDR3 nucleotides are TGTGCCAGCCAATACAGGGTCGACTATGGCTACACCTTC. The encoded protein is CASQYRVDYGYTF.

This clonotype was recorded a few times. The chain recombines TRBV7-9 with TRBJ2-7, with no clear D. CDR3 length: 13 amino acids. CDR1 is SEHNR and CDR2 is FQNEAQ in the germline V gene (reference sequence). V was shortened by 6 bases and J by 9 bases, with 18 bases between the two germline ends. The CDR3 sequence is CASSPPRQAWQYF. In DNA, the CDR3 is TGTGCCAGCAGTCCGCCTCGGCAGGCATGGCAGTACTTC.

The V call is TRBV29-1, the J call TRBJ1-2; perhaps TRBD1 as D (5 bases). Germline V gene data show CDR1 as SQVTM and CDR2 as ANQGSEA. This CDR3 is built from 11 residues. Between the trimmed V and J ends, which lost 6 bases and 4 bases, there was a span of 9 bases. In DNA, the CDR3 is TGCAGCGTACAGGAACTCTATGGCTACACCTTC. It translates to CSVQELYGYTF.

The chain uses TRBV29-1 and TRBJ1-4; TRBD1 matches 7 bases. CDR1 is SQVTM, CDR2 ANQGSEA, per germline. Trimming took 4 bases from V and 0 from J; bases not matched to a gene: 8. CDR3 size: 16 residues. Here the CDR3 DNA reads TGCAGCGTTGCTTCAGGGGGAGGAGCAACTAATGAAAAACTGTTTTTT. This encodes CSVASGGGATNEKLFF.

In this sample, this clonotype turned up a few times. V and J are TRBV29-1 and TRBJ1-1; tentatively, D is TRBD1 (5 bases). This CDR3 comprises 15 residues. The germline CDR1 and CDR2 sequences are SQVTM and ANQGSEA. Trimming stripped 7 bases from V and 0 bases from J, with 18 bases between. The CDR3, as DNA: TGCAGCGCCCGCAGGGAGGACTACATGAACACTGAAGCTTTCTTT. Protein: CSARREDYMNTEAFF.

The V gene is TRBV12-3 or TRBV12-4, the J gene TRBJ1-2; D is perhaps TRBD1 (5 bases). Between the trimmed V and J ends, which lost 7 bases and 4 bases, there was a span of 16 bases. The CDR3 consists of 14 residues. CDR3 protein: CASTPSWDLYGYTF. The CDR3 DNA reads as TGTGCCAGCACCCCGTCGTGGGACCTCTATGGCTACACCTTC.

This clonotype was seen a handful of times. The CDR3 spells CASIMAGSTDTQYF. The DNA of the CDR3 is TGTGCCAGCATCATGGCAGGTAGCACAGATACGCAGTATTTT. This chain uses TRBV28 with TRBJ2-3; D uncertain. The CDR3 length is 14 residues. V dropped 7 bases and J dropped 0 bases, with 11 bases sitting between them. CDR1 and CDR2 (germline): MDHEN, SYDVKM.

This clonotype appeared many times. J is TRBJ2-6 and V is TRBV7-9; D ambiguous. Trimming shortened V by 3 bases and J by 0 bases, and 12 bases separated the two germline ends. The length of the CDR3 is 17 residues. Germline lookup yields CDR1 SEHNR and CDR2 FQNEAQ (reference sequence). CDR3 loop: CASSFGTESSGANVLTF. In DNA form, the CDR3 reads TGTGCCAGCAGCTTCGGTACAGAAAGCTCTGGGGCCAACGTCCTGACTTTC.

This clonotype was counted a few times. CDR3 in DNA: TGTGCCAGCAGTTTGTACCGGACAGGGGGTCGTACTGAAGCTTTCTTT. This codes for CASSLYRTGGRTEAFF. The rearrangement joins TRBV28 to TRBJ1-1, with 10 positions matching TRBD1. V was pared by 3 bases and J by 5 bases, with 9 bases of the junction left unmatched. Germline-derived CDR1 and CDR2 are MDHEN and SYDVKM. The CDR3 sequence is 16 residues long.

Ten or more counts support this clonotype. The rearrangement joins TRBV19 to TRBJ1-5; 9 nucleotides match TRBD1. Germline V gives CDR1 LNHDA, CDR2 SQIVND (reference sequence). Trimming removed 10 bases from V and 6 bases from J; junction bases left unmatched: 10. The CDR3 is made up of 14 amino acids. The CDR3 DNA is TGTGCCACCTCGACAGGGGGGACTGTTCAGCCCCAGCATTTT. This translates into CATSTGGTVQPQHF.

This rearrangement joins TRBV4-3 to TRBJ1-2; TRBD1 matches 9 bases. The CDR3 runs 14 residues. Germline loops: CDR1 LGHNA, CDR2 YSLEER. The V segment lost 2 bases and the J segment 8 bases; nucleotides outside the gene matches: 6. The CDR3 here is CASSQTGTGYGYTF. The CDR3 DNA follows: TGCGCCAGCAGCCAAACCGGGACAGGGTACGGCTACACCTTC.

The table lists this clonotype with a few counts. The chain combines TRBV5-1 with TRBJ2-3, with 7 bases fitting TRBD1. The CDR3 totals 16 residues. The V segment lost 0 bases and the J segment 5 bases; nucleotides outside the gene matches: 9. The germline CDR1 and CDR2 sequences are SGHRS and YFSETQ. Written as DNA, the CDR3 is TGCGCCAGCAGCTTGGCCGCTCGACAGGGAATAGATACGCAGTATTTT. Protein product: CASSLAARQGIDTQYF.

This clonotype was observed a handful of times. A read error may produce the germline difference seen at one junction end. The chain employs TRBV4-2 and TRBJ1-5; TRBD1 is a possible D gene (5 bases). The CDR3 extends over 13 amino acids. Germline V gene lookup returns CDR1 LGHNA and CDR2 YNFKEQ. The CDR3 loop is CASSQDRGRAVSF. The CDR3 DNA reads TGTGCCAGCAGCCAAGATCGGGGCAGGGCAGTAAGTTTT.

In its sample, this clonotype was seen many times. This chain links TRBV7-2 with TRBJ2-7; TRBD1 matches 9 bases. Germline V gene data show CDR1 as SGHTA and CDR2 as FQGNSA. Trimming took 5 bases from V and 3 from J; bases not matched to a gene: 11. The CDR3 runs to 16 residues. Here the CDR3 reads CASSHQTGQGFYEQYF. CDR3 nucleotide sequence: TGTGCCAGCAGCCATCAAACGGGACAGGGATTCTACGAGCAGTACTTC.

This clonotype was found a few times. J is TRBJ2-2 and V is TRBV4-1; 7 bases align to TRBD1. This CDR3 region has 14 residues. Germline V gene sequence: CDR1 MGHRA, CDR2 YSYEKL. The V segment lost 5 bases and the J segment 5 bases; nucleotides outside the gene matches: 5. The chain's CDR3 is CASSSTGVTGELFF. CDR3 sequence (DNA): TGCGCCAGCAGCTCAACAGGGGTAACCGGGGAGCTGTTTTTT.

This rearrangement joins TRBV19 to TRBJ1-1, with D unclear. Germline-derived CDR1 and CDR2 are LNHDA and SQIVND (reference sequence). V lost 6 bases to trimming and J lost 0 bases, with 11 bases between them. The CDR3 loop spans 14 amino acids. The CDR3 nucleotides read TGTGCCAGTAGCCCGACCGCGATGAACACTGAAGCTTTCTTT. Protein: CASSPTAMNTEAFF.

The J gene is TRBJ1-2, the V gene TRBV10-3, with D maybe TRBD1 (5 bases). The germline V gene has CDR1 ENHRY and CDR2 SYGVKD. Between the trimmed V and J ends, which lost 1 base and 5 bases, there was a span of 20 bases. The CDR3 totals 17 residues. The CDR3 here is CAISELIRGSRGYGYTF. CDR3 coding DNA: TGTGCCATCAGTGAGTTAATACGAGGGAGCCGGGGGTATGGCTACACCTTC.